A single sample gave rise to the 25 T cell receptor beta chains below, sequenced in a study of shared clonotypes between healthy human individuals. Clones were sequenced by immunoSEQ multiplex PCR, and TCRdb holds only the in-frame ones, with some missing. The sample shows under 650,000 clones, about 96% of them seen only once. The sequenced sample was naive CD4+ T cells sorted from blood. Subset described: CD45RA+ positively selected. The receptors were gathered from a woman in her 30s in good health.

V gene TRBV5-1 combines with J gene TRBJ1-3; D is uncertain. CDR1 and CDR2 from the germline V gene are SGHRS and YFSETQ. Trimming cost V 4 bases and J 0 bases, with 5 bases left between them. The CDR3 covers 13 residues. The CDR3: CASSADSGNTIYF. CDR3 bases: TGCGCCAGCAGCGCGGACTCTGGAAACACCATATATTTT.

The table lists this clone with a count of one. Here the CDR3 DNA reads TGCGCCACCAAGGCCGGGGGAGCGGGATCCTACGAGCAGTACTTC. Translation: CATKAGGAGSYEQYF. V gene TRBV5-1 combines with J gene TRBJ2-5; 7 nucleotides agree with TRBD2. The better agreement between TRBJ2-7 and the DNA end casts doubt on the J call. Germline V CDR1 and CDR2: SGHRS, YFSETQ. The CDR3 totals 15 residues.

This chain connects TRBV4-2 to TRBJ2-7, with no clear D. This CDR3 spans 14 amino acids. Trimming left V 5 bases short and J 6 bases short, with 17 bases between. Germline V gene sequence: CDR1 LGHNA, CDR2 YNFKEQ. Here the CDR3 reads CASSTSLDSGEQYF. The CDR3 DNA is TGTGCCAGCAGCACCTCTTTAGATTCGGGCGAGCAGTACTTC.

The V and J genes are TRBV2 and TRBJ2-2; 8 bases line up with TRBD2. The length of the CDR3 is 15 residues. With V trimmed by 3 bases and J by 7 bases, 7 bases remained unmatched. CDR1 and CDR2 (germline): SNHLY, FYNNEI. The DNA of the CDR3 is TGTGCCAGCAGTGATCAAACGGGAGGGATCGGGGAGCTGTTTTTT. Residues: CASSDQTGGIGELFF. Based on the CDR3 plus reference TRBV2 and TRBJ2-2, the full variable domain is EPEVTQTPSHQVTQMGQEVILRCVPISNHLYFYWYRQILGQKVEFLVSFYNNEISEKSEIFDDQFSVERPDGSNFTLKIRSTKLEDSAMYFCASSDQTGGIGELFFGEGSRLTVL.

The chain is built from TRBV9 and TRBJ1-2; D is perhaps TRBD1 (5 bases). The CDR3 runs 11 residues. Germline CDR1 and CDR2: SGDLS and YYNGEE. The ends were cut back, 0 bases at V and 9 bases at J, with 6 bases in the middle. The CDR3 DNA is TGTGCCAGCAGCGTAGACAGGCGCTACACCTTC. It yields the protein CASSVDRRYTF.

This CDR3 reads CASRFGGSYEQYF. CDR3 bases: TGTGCCAGCAGATTTGGGGGATCCTACGAGCAGTACTTC. This chain joins TRBV5-4 and TRBJ2-7, with D perhaps assigned TRBD1 or TRBD2 (5 bases each). Germline V gene data show CDR1 as SGHNT and CDR2 as YYREEE (reference sequence). V lost 5 bases, J lost 1 base, and 10 bases lay in between. This CDR3 contains 13 residues.

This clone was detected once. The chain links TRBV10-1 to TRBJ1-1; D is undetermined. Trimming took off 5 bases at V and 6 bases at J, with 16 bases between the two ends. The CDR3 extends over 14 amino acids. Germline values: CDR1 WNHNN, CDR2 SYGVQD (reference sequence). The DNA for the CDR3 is TGCGCCAGCAGTACTCGGGCCCCGAGTCCTGAAGCTTTCTTT. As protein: CASSTRAPSPEAFF.

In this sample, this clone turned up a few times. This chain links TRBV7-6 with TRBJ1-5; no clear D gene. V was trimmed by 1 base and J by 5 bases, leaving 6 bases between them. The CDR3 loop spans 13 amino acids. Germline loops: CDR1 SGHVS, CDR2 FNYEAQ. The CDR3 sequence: CASSLGQDQPQHF. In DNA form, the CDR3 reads TGTGCCAGCAGCTTAGGGCAGGATCAGCCCCAGCATTTT.

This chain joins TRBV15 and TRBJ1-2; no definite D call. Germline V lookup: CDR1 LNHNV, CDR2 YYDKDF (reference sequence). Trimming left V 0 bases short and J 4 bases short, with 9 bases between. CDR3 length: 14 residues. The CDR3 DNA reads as TGTGCCACCAGCAGAGATAAGTTAAGCTATGGCTACACCTTC. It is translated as CATSRDKLSYGYTF.

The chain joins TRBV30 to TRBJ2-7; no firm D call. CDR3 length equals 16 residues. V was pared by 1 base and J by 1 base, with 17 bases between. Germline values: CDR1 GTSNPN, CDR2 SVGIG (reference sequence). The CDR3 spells CAWSAAPPTSSYEQYF. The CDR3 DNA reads TGTGCCTGGAGTGCGGCGCCGCCCACGAGTTCCTACGAGCAGTACTTC.

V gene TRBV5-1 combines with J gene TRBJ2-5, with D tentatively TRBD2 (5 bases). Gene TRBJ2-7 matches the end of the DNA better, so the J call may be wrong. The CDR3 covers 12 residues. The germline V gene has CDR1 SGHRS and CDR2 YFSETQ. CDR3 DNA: TGCGCCAGCAGCTTTAGCGACGACGAGCAGTACTTC. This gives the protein CASSFSDDEQYF.

The CDR3 bases are TGTGCCAGCTCATCAGAAAACAGTAACACTGAAGCTTTCTTT. Its protein is CASSSENSNTEAFF. The rearrangement uses TRBV18 and TRBJ1-1; D call uncertain. The germline V gene has CDR1 KGHSH and CDR2 LQKENI. This CDR3 comprises 14 residues. Trimming shortened V by 5 bases and J by 2 bases, and 12 bases separated the two germline ends.

This CDR3 reads CASCEPGTGAGYTF. The CDR3 nucleotides read TGCGCCAGCTGCGAACCCGGGACAGGGGCTGGCTACACCTTC. V gene TRBV10-2 combines with J gene TRBJ1-2; 10 bases match TRBD1. The CDR3 is 14 residues long. Trimming removed 8 bases from V and 7 bases from J; junction bases left unmatched: 10. The germline CDR1 and CDR2 sequences are WSHSY and SAAADI.

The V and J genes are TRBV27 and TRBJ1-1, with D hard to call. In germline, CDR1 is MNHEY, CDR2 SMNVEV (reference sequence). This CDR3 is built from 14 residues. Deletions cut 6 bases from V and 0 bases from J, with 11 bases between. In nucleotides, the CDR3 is TGTGCCAGCAGGCGCCCGGGCTTGAACACTGAAGCTTTCTTT. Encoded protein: CASRRPGLNTEAFF.

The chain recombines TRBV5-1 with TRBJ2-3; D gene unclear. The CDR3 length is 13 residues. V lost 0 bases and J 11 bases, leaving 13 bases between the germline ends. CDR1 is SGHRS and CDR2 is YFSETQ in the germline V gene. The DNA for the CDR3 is TGCGCCAGCAGCTTGGCCAGTGCCACCGAGCAGTATTTT. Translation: CASSLASATEQYF.

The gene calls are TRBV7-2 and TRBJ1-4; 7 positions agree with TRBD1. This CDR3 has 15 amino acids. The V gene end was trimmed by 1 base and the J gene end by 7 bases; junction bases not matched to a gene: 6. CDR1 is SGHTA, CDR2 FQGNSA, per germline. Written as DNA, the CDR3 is TGTGCCAGCAGCTTAGTCGGGCAGGGGGTTGAAAAACTGTTTTTT. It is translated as CASSLVGQGVEKLFF.

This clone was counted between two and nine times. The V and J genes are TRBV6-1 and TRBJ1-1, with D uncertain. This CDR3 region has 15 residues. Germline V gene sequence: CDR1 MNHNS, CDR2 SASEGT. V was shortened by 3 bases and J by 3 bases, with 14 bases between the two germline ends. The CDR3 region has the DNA TGTGCCAGCAGTGAGCACCCATTGGAGGACACTGAAGCTTTCTTT. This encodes CASSEHPLEDTEAFF.

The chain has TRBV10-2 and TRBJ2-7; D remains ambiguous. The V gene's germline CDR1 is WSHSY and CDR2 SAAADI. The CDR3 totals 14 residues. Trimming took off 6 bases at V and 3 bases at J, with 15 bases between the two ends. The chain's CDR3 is CASRVGQSVYEQYF. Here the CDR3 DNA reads TGCGCCAGCAGAGTAGGGCAGTCCGTCTACGAGCAGTACTTC.

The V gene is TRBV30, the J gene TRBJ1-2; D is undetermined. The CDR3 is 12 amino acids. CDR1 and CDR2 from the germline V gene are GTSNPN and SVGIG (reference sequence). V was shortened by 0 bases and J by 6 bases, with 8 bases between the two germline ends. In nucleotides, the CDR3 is TGTGCCTGGAGTGTAGTGACCAATGGCTACACCTTC. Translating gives CAWSVVTNGYTF.

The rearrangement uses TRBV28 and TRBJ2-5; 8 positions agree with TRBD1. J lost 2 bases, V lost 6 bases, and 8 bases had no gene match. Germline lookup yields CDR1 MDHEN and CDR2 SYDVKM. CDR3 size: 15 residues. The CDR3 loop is CASSQPGQAQETQYF. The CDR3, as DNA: TGTGCCAGCAGCCAACCGGGACAGGCTCAAGAGACCCAGTACTTC.

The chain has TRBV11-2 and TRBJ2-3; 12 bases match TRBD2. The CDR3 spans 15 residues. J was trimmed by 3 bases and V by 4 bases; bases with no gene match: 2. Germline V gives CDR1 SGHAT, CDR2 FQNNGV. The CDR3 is CASSSSGGATDTQYF. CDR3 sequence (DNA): TGTGCCAGCAGCTCTAGCGGGGGGGCGACAGATACGCAGTATTTT.

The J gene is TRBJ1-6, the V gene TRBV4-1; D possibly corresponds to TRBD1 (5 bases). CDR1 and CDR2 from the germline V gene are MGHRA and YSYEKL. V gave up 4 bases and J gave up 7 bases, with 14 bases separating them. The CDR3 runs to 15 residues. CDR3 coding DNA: TGCGCCAGCAGCCGCCCGGGACGGAAAAATTCACCCCTCCACTTT. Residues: CASSRPGRKNSPLHF.

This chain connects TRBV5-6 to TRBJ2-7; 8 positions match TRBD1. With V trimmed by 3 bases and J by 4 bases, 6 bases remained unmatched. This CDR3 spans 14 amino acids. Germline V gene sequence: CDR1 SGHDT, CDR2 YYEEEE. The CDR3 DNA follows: TGTGCCAGCAGCTGGGGGCAGGGGGCTTACGAGCAGTACTTC. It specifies CASSWGQGAYEQYF.

CDR3 DNA: TGCAGCGTGTATGAAGAGTGGTACTCCGGGGAGCTGTTTTTT. Translating it yields CSVYEEWYSGELFF. V and J are TRBV29-1 and TRBJ2-2; no clear D. The germline gives CDR1 SQVTM, CDR2 ANQGSEA. Trimming left V 6 bases short and J 6 bases short, with 17 bases between. CDR3 length: 14 residues.

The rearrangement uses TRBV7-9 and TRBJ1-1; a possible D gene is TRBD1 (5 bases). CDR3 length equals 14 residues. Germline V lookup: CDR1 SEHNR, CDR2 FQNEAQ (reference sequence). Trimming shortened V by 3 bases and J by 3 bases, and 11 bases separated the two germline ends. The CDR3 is CASSFSGADTEAFF. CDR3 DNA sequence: TGTGCCAGCAGCTTCTCCGGGGCCGACACTGAAGCTTTCTTT.